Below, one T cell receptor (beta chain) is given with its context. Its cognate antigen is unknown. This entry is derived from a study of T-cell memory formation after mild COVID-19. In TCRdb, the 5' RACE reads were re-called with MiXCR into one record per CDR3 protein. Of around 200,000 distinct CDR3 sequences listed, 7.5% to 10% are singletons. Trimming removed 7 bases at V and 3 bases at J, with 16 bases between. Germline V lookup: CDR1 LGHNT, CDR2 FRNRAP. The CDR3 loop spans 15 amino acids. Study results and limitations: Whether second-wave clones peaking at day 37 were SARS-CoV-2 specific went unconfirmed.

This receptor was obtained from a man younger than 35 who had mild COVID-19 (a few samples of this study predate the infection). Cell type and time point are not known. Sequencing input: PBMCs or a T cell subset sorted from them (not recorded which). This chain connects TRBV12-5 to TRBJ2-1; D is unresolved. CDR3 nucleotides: TGTGCTAGTGCCTTAGACCAACCCCTCTACAATGAGCAGTTCTTC. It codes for CASALDQPLYNEQFF.